Below are 14 T cell receptor beta chains sequenced from a single sample in a study of tumor-infiltrating lymphocytes in primary liver carcinoma. The blood RNA (from unsorted whole blood) was obtained, and germline DNA was also extracted. Starting material of 450 to 500 ng total RNA yielded TCR beta cDNA via a constant-region primer. Slightly modified ARM-PCR, run as three nested multiplex PCR rounds, produced the TCR beta libraries. The first two PCR rounds used TRBV1-TRBV30 primers with a Cbeta primer, approximately 9 cycles each. TCRdb redid the calling of the multiplex PCR reads with MiXCR, one entry per CDR3 protein. The sample contains some 180,000 distinct CDR3 sequences, 50% to 75% of which appear only once. The specimen sequenced was peripheral blood. These receptors were taken from a man between 40 and 49 years old with primary liver carcinoma and hepatitis B virus infection.

This clonotype was observed a handful of times. The chain is built from TRBV11-1 and TRBJ2-7, with D unresolved. In germline, CDR1 is SGHAT, CDR2 FQDESV (reference sequence). The ends were cut back, 0 bases at V and 2 bases at J, with 11 bases in the middle. The CDR3 has 15 amino acids. In nucleotides, the CDR3 is TGTGCCAGCAGCTTAGCGCGGAGTGTTCCCTACGAGCAGTACTTC. Translation gives CASSLARSVPYEQYF.

About this clonotype itself: A read error may account for a junction end that differs from germline. The chain carries TRBV6-1 and TRBJ2-4; the D gene is possibly TRBD2 (5 bases). The CDR3 has 17 residues. Germline assignment: CDR1 MNHNS and CDR2 SASEGT. The CDR3 loop reads CASSEAPNFLAKNIQYF. The CDR3 region has the DNA TGTGCCAGCAGTGAAGCGCCCAACTTCCTAGCCAAAAACATTCAGTATTTC.

The rearrangement links TRBV11-1 to TRBJ2-1, with D possibly TRBD2 on 6 matching bases. The CDR3 covers 17 residues. The V and J ends lost 9 bases and 4 bases respectively, with 25 bases between them. The germline gives CDR1 SGHAT, CDR2 FQDESV (reference sequence). The chain's CDR3 is CASSPRRSSVKYNEQFF. In nucleotides, the CDR3 is TGTGCCAGTAGCCCCCGAAGGTCTAGCGTGAAGTACAATGAGCAGTTCTTC.

The rearrangement links TRBV5-1 to TRBJ1-4; 7 positions agree with TRBD1. The germline V gene has CDR1 SGHRS and CDR2 YFSETQ. CDR3 size: 13 residues. J was trimmed by 7 bases and V by 7 bases; bases with no gene match: 7. This CDR3 is CASGQQGIEKLFF. The CDR3, as DNA: TGCGCCAGCGGGCAACAGGGGATTGAAAAACTGTTTTTT.

As to this clonotype: Relative to the germline gene, one junction end is altered; a read error may explain this. The chain is built from TRBV11-2 and TRBJ2-5; D gene unclear. The CDR3 is 14 residues long. Germline V gives CDR1 SGHAT, CDR2 FQNNGV. The CDR3 region is CASSPQVREETQCF. The CDR3 DNA follows: TGTGCCAGCAGCCCCCAGGTCAGAGAAGAGACTCAGTGCTTC.

The rearrangement joins TRBV6-5 to TRBJ2-7; 7 bases are a match to TRBD2. There are 14 residues in the CDR3. With V trimmed by 0 bases and J by 5 bases, 4 bases remained unmatched. Germline lookup yields CDR1 MNHEY and CDR2 SVGAGI. The CDR3 protein is CASSYSRDYHEQYF. The CDR3 bases are TGTGCCAGCAGTTACTCCCGGGACTACCACGAGCAGTACTTC.

V and J are TRBV28 and TRBJ2-3, with D possibly TRBD2 on 5 matching bases. The ends were cut back, 7 bases at V and 4 bases at J, with 21 bases in the middle. Germline V gene lookup returns CDR1 MDHEN and CDR2 SYDVKM. The CDR3 is 16 residues long. In nucleotides, the CDR3 is TGTGCCAGCACTATCGACTACGGGGAGCCTGCAGATACGCAGTATTTT. This codes for CASTIDYGEPADTQYF. Complete variable domain (other parts from reference TRBV28 and TRBJ2-3): DVKVTQSSRYLVKRTGEKVFLECVQDMDHENMFWYRQDPGLGLRLIYFSYDVKMKEKGDIPEGYSVSREKKERFSLILESASTNQTSMYLCASTIDYGEPADTQYFGPGTRLTVL.

This clonotype occurred a few times. The DNA for the CDR3 is TGTGCCAGCAGGATTCACAGAGACGAGAACACTGAAGCTTTCTTT. This codes for CASRIHRDENTEAFF. The chain is built from TRBV6-5 and TRBJ1-1; D unresolved. The germline V gene has CDR1 MNHEY and CDR2 SVGAGI. V gave up 6 bases and J gave up 1 base, with 15 bases separating them. This CDR3 is 15 amino acids long.

This clonotype was found once. One junction end disagrees with the germline gene, perhaps due to a read error. The V gene is TRBV6-5, the J gene TRBJ1-1; D possibly corresponds to TRBD1 (6 bases). Germline V gives CDR1 MNHEY, CDR2 SVGAGI. The CDR3 consists of 13 residues. The CDR3 protein is CASSSSGDTDAFF. Here the CDR3 DNA reads TGTGCCAGCAGTTCTTCAGGGGACACTGACGCTTTCTTT.

This clonotype came up many times. This chain uses TRBV11-2 with TRBJ2-7; D call uncertain. In germline, CDR1 is SGHAT, CDR2 FQNNGV. The length of the CDR3 is 11 residues. With 5 bases removed from V and 6 bases from J, the gap between germline ends came to 8 bases. In DNA form, the CDR3 reads TGTGCCAGCAGCCCCCTGGGCGAGCAGTACTTC. It yields the protein CASSPLGEQYF.

This chain joins TRBV4-1 and TRBJ2-1, with TRBD2 identical over 9 bases. V lost 1 base to trimming and J lost 0 bases; unmatched junction nucleotides: 16. Germline V gives CDR1 MGHRA, CDR2 YSYEKL. The CDR3 contains 21 residues. Here the CDR3 reads CASSQGRGIGTSWSSYNEQFF. The CDR3 bases are TGCGCCAGCAGCCAAGGAAGAGGAATAGGGACTAGCTGGAGCTCCTACAATGAGCAGTTCTTC.

In the case of this clonotype: Germline and junction disagree at one end, which may indicate a read error. The chain has TRBV29-1 and TRBJ2-6; 9 bases fit TRBD1. The germline V gene has CDR1 SQVTM and CDR2 ANQGSEA. This CDR3 spans 19 amino acids. This CDR3 reads CNVAPRAGQGSSGANVLTF. DNA for the CDR3: TGCAACGTTGCTCCTCGTGCGGGACAGGGCTCCTCTGGGGCCAACGTCCTGACTTTC.

As regards this clonotype: Compared with germline, one end of the junction differs, possibly owing to a read error. The chain is built from TRBV11-2 and TRBJ1-1; D is undetermined. Germline V gene data show CDR1 as SGHAT and CDR2 as FQNNGV. CDR3 length equals 13 residues. CDR3 residues: CARSYNRDTETFF. For the CDR3, the DNA is TGTGCCAGGAGCTACAATAGAGACACTGAAACTTTCTTT.

As to this clonotype: Its ends do not fully match the called genes, so a read error is possible. The V gene is TRBV5-4, the J gene TRBJ2-4; perhaps TRBD2 as D (7 bases). The V gene's germline CDR1 is SGHNT and CDR2 YYREEE (reference sequence). This CDR3 is 15 amino acids long. The CDR3 sequence: CANSPGGQSRNIQYF. CDR3 in DNA: TGTGCCAACAGCCCGGGGGGACAATCCCGAAACATTCAGTACTTC.